What follows are 6 T cell receptor beta chains derived from one specimen sequenced in a study of shared clonotypes between healthy human individuals. Sequencing was performed with immunoSEQ multiplex PCR; in TCRdb, only in-frame clones are kept and a portion is missing. The sample yields under 850,000 clones, over 90% seen once. Naive CD8 populations comprised CD45RO-negative cells positively selected for CCR7, excluding terminally differentiated effector memory CD45RA+ cells. Sequencing input: naive CD8+ T cells sorted from blood. Receptor source: a man aged 25-45 years in good health.

The chain carries TRBV29-1 and TRBJ1-2; D gene unclear. Germline CDR1 is SQVTM and CDR2 is ANQGSEA. V was pared by 1 base and J by 1 base, with 10 bases between. The CDR3 has 14 residues. The CDR3, as DNA: TGCAGCGTTGAAGGCCTCGACCTTAACTATGGCTACACCTTC. Protein product: CSVEGLDLNYGYTF.

The chain uses TRBV4-1 and TRBJ2-7, with 11 bases that match TRBD2. The CDR3 has 15 amino acids. After removal of 5 bases from V and 4 bases from J, the junction contained 7 bases not matched to a gene. Germline lookup yields CDR1 MGHRA and CDR2 YSYEKL. CDR3 protein: CASSDPTSGVYEQYF. In DNA, the CDR3 is TGCGCCAGCAGCGACCCGACTAGCGGGGTGTACGAGCAGTACTTC.

This chain joins TRBV11-3 and TRBJ1-3; D not certain. CDR1 SGHNT and CDR2 YENEEA come from the germline V gene. The V end was cut by 5 bases, the J end by 0 bases, with 11 bases between. CDR3 size: 15 residues. Written as DNA, the CDR3 is TGTGCCAGCAGCCCGGACGGGAGCTCTGGAAACACCATATATTTT. Protein: CASSPDGSSGNTIYF.

V and J are TRBV11-2 and TRBJ1-2; TRBD1 might be the D (5 bases). The CDR3 consists of 16 residues. The V end lost 4 bases, the J end lost 5 bases, and 20 bases lay between the germline ends. Germline CDR1 SGHAT, CDR2 FQNNGV. The CDR3 spells CASSSRGGTDVYGYTF. The CDR3 coding sequence is TGTGCCAGCAGCTCTAGGGGAGGGACGGACGTTTATGGCTACACCTTC.

The rearrangement links TRBV28 to TRBJ2-5, with D maybe TRBD2 (5 bases). CDR1 is MDHEN and CDR2 is SYDVKM in the germline V gene. V dropped 5 bases and J dropped 1 base, with 11 bases sitting between them. There are 14 residues in the CDR3. The CDR3 region has the DNA TGTGCCAGCAGTCTGGCGGCGGGCCAAGAGACCCAGTACTTC. Amino acids: CASSLAAGQETQYF.

This clone was detected only a few times. V gene TRBV28 combines with J gene TRBJ1-5; D ambiguous. The CDR3 contains 11 residues. Germline assignment: CDR1 MDHEN and CDR2 SYDVKM. Trimming stripped 4 bases from V and 3 bases from J, with 1 base between. The CDR3 reads CASSYNQPQHF. The CDR3 nucleotides read TGTGCCAGCAGTTACAATCAGCCCCAGCATTTT.